This TCR beta chain was observed in a study of blood T cell repertoires in COVID-19. The wider study: Nucleic acid was either cDNA or gDNA, and it came from T cells, B-cell-depleted T cells, or PBMCs.

The germline CDR1 and CDR2 sequences are LNHDA and SQIVND (reference sequence). The ends lost 5 bases at V and 6 bases at J; junction bases unmatched: 9. The CDR3 runs to 15 residues. Source study methods: It was from reference gene primer amplification that nucleated cell counts were estimated. Here immunoSEQ multiplex PCR was the method, and the copy in TCRdb shows in-frame clones only, minus some. From that table come the V and J calls and clone size; the DNA was used to work out D and trimming. The profile shows a few hundred thousand clones, approximately 87% of them singletons. The V call is TRBV19, the J call TRBJ2-7; 11 bases align to TRBD1. The sequence was obtained from a human donor in a cohort sampled during active COVID-19. Material: peripheral blood. The CDR3: CASSFQGTGGIEQYF. The CDR3 DNA reads TGTGCCAGTAGTTTCCAGGGGACAGGGGGGATCGAGCAGTACTTC.